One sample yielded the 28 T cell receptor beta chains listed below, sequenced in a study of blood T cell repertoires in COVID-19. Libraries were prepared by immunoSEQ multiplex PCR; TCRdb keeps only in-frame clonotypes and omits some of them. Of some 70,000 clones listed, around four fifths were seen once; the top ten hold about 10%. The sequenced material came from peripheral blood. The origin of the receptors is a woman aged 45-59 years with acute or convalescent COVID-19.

The DNA of the CDR3 is TGTGCCAGCAGCTGGAGACAGGGGGGGGATGAAAAACTGTTTTTT. It encodes CASSWRQGGDEKLFF. V is TRBV5-8 and J is TRBJ1-4, with 9 bases aligning to TRBD1. Per the germline V gene, CDR1 is SGHTS and CDR2 is YDEGEE. CDR3 length equals 15 residues. The V gene end was trimmed by 3 bases and the J gene end by 6 bases; junction bases not matched to a gene: 6.

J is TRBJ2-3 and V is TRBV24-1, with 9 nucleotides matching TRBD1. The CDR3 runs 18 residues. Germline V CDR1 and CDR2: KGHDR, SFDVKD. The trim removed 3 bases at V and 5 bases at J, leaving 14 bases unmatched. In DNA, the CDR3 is TGTGCCACCAGTGATGACCGGGACAGGGTTGGTTTCGTAGATACGCAGTATTTT. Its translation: CATSDDRDRVGFVDTQYF.

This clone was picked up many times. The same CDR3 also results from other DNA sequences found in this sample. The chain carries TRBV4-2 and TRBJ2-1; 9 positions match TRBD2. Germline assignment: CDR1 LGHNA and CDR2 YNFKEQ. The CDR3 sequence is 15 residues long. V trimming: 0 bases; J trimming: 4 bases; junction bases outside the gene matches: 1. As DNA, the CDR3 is TGTGCCAGCAGCCAAGAGACTAGCGGATACAATGAGCAGTTCTTC. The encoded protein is CASSQETSGYNEQFF.

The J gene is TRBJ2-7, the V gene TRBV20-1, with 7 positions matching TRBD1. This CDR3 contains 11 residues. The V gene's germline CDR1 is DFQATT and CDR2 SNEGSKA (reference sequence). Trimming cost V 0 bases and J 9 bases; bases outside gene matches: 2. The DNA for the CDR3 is TGCAGTGCTAGAGATGGGGACAGGCAGTACTTC. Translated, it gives CSARDGDRQYF.

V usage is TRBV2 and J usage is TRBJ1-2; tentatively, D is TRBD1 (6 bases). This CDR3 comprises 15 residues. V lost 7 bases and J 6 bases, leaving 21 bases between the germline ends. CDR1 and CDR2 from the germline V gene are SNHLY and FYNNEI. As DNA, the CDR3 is TGTGCCAGCAAATCTTCGGGGGGGGCGAATCATGGCTACACCTTC. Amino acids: CASKSSGGANHGYTF.

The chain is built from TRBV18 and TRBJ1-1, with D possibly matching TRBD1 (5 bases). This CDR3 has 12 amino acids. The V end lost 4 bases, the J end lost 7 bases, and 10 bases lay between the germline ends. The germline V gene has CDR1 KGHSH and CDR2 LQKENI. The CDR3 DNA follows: TGTGCCAGCTCACGACAGTTGGATGAAGCTTTCTTT. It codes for CASSRQLDEAFF.

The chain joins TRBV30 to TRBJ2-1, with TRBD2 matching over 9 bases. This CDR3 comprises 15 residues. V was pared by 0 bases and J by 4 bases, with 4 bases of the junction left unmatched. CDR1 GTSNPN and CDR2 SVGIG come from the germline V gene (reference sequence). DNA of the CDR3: TGTGCCTGGAGTGTACTGGCGGGGGGGTACAATGAGCAGTTCTTC. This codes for CAWSVLAGGYNEQFF.

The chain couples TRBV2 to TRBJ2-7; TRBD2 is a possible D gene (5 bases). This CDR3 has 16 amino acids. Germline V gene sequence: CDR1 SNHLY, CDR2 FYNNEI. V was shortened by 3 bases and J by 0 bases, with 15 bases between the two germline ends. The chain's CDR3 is CASSDSPGKSSYEQYF. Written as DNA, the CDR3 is TGTGCCAGCAGTGACTCCCCCGGGAAGAGCTCCTACGAGCAGTACTTC.

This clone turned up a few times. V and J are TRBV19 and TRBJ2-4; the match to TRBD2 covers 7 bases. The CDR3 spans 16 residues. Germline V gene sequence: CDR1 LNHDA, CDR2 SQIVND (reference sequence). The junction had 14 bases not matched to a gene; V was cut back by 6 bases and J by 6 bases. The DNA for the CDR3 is TGTGCCAGTAGCCGCTTGAACGGGGGGTCAAGAAACATTCAGTACTTC. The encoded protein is CASSRLNGGSRNIQYF.

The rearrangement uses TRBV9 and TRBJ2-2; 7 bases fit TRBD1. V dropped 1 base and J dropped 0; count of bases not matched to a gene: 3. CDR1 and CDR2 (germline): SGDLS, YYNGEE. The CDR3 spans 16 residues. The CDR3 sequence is CASSVMGQTNTGELFF. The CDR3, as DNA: TGTGCCAGCAGCGTAATGGGACAGACGAACACCGGGGAGCTGTTTTTT.

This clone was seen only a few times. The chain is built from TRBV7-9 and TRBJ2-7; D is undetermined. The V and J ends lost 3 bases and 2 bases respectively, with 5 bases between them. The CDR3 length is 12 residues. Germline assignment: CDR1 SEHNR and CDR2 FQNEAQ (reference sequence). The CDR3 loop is CASSFQAYEQYF. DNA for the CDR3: TGTGCCAGCAGCTTCCAGGCCTACGAGCAGTACTTC.

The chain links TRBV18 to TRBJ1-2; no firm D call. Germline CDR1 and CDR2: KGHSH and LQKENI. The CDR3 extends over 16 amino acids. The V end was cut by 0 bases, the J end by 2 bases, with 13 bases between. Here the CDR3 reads CASSPPGADLNYGYTF. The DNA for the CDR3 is TGTGCCAGCTCACCACCGGGAGCAGATTTAAACTATGGCTACACCTTC.

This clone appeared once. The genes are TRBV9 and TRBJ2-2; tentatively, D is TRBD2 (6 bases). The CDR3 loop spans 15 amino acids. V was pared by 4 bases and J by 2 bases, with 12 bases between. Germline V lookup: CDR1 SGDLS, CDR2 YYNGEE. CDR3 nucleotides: TGTGCCAGCAGCCCCCGGGACTTAAACACCGGGGAGCTGTTTTTT. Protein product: CASSPRDLNTGELFF.

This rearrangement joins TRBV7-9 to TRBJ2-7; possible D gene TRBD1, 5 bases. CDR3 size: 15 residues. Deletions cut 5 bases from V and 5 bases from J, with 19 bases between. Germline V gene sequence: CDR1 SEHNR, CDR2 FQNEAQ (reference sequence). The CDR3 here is CASSLGQGISNEQYF. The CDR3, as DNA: TGTGCCAGCAGCCTAGGGCAGGGCATATCGAACGAGCAGTACTTC.

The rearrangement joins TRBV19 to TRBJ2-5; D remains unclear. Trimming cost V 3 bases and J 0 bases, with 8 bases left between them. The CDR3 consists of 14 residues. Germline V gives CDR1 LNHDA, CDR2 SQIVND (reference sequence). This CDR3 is CASSMGSNQETQYF. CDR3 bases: TGTGCCAGTAGTATGGGCAGCAACCAAGAGACCCAGTACTTC.

The CDR3 reads CASSHRTIWEYREAQEETQYF. For the CDR3, the DNA is TGTGCCAGCAGCCACAGGACAATCTGGGAATACCGGGAGGCTCAGGAAGAGACCCAGTACTTC. The V gene is TRBV14, the J gene TRBJ2-5; 7 bases are shared with TRBD2. The CDR3 loop spans 21 amino acids. The V gene's germline CDR1 is SGHDN and CDR2 FVKESK. After removal of 3 bases from V and 3 bases from J, the junction contained 25 bases not matched to a gene.

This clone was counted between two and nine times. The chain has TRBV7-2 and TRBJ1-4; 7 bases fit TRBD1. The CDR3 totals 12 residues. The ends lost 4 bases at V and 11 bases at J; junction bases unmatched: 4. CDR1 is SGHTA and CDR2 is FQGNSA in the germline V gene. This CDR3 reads CASSSDREKLFF. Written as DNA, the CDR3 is TGTGCCAGCAGCTCCGACAGGGAGAAACTGTTTTTT.

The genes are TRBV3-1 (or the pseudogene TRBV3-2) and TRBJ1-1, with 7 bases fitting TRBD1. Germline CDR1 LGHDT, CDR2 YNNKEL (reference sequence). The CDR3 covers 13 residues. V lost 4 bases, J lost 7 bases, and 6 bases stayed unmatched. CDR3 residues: CASSPTGVGEAFF. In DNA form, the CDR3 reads TGTGCCAGCAGCCCCACAGGGGTGGGTGAAGCTTTCTTT.

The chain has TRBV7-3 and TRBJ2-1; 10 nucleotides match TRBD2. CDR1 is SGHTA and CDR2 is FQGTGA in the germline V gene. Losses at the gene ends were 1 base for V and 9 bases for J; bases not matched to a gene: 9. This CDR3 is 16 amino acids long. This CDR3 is CASSLNPRLAGGEQFF. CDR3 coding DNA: TGTGCCAGCAGCTTAAACCCTCGACTAGCGGGTGGTGAGCAGTTCTTC.

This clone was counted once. In DNA, the CDR3 is TGTGCCAGCAGCTCCAAGGGAGGCGGCACCGGGGAGCTGTTTTTT. It codes for CASSSKGGGTGELFF. The V gene is TRBV7-2, the J gene TRBJ2-2; a weak D match, TRBD2 (6 bases). Germline V lookup: CDR1 SGHTA, CDR2 FQGNSA. The CDR3 runs 15 residues. The V end lost 4 bases, the J end lost 4 bases, and 13 bases lay between the germline ends.

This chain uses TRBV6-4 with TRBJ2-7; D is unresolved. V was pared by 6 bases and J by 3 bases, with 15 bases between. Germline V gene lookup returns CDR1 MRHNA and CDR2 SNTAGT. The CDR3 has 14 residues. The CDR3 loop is CASSYRPPNYEQYF. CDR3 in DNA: TGTGCCAGCAGCTATCGTCCCCCAAACTACGAGCAGTACTTC.

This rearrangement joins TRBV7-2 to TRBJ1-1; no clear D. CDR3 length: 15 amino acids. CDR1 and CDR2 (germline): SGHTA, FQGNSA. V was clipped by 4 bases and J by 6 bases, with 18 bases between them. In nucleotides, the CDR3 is TGTGCCAGCAGCTCCTCTACTAGGAATTTTGCTGAAGCTTTCTTT. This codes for CASSSSTRNFAEAFF.

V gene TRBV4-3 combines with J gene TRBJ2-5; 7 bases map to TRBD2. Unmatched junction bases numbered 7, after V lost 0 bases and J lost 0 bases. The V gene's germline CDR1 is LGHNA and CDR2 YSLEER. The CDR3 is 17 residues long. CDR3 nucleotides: TGCGCCAGCAGCCAAGAAATTAATAGCGGGTACCAAGAGACCCAGTACTTC. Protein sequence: CASSQEINSGYQETQYF.

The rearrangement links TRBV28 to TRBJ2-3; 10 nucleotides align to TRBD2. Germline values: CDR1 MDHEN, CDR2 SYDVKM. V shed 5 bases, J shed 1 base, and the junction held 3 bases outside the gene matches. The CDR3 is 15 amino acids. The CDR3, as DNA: TGTGCCAGCAGTAAAGGGACTAGCGGCACAGATACGCAGTATTTT. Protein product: CASSKGTSGTDTQYF.

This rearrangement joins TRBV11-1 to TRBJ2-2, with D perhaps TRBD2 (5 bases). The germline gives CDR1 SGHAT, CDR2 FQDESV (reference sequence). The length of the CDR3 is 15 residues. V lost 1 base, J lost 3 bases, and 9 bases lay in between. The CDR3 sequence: CASSLEAVDTGELFF. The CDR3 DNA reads TGTGCCAGCAGCTTAGAAGCGGTAGACACCGGGGAGCTGTTTTTT.

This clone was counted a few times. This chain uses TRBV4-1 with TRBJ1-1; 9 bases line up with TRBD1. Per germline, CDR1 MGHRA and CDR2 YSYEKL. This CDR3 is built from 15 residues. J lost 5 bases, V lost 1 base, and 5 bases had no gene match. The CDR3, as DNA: TGCGCCAGCAGCCAAGGGGACAGGGCGGGGACTGAAGCTTTCTTT. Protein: CASSQGDRAGTEAFF.

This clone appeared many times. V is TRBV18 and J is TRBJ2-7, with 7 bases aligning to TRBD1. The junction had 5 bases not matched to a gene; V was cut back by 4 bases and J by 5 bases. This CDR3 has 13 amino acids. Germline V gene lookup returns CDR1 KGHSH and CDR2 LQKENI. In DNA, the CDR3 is TGTGCCAGCTCACGACAGGGTCTCGACGAGCAGTACTTC. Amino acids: CASSRQGLDEQYF.

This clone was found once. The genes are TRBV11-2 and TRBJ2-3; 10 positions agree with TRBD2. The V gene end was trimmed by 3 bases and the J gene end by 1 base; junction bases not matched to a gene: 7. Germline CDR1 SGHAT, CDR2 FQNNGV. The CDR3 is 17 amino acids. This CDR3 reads CASSLASGSRGTDTQYF. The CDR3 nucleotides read TGTGCCAGCAGCTTGGCTAGCGGGAGTCGCGGCACAGATACGCAGTATTTT. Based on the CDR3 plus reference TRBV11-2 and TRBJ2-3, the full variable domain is EAGVAQSPRYKIIEKRQSVAFWCNPISGHATLYWYQQILGQGPKLLIQFQNNGVVDDSQLPKDRFSAERLKGVDSTLKIQPAKLEDSAVYLCASSLASGSRGTDTQYFGPGTRLTVL.